Listed below are T cell receptor beta chains from one sample, sequenced in a study of blood T cell repertoires in COVID-19. The data were produced by immunoSEQ multiplex PCR, yet TCRdb's version contains in-frame clones alone and is incomplete. Of about 88,000 clones in the sample, less than 90% were seen once. What was sequenced was peripheral blood. The receptors were sampled from a human donor in a cohort sampled during active COVID-19. The CDR3 runs from the conserved cysteine through the conserved F or W. The order of the fields is D gene, clone size, J gene, V gene, CDR3 protein, CDR3 DNA. The D gene is left open where the match is weak. The size of a clone is reported for some rows only, either as once, few or many, or as a class for expanded clones.

d_gene: TRBD1
abundance: .
j_gene: TRBJ2-1
v_gene: TRBV25-1
CDR3aa: CASSRQGVRYNEQFF
CDR3nt: TGTGCCAGCAGTCGACAGGGCGTGCGATACAATGAGCAGTTCTTC

d_gene: TRBD2
abundance: .
j_gene: TRBJ2-3
v_gene: TRBV27
CDR3aa: CASSFYGGRGTDTQYF
CDR3nt: TGTGCCAGCAGTTTTTATGGCGGGAGGGGGACAGATACGCAGTATTTT

d_gene: TRBD1
abundance: .
j_gene: TRBJ1-1
v_gene: TRBV6-5
CDR3aa: CASMKDRGVTEAFF
CDR3nt: TGTGCCAGCATGAAGGACAGGGGGGTCACTGAAGCTTTCTTT

d_gene: .
abundance: .
j_gene: TRBJ1-1
v_gene: TRBV9
CDR3aa: CASSVQGLDTEAFF
CDR3nt: TGTGCCAGCAGCGTACAGGGGTTGGACACTGAAGCTTTCTTT

d_gene: .
abundance: few
j_gene: TRBJ2-1
v_gene: TRBV5-5
CDR3aa: CASSLGRRQEYNEQFF
CDR3nt: TGTGCCAGCAGCCTGGGACGGAGGCAGGAGTACAATGAGCAGTTCTTC

d_gene: TRBD2
abundance: once
j_gene: TRBJ2-5
v_gene: TRBV5-1
CDR3aa: CASSFSGRIQETQYF
CDR3nt: TGCGCCAGCAGCTTTAGCGGGCGGATTCAAGAGACCCAGTACTTC

d_gene: .
abundance: .
j_gene: TRBJ1-2
v_gene: TRBV7-2
CDR3aa: CASTVEGGGGYTF
CDR3nt: TGTGCCAGCACCGTAGAGGGGGGGGGTGGCTACACCTTC

d_gene: TRBD1
abundance: .
j_gene: TRBJ1-2
v_gene: TRBV5-1
CDR3aa: CASSPVGQGSGYTF
CDR3nt: TGCGCCAGCAGCCCAGTGGGACAGGGGAGTGGCTACACCTTC

d_gene: .
abundance: .
j_gene: TRBJ2-5
v_gene: TRBV28
CDR3aa: CASSYPDSSKETQYF
CDR3nt: TGTGCCAGCAGTTACCCGGACAGCTCTAAAGAGACCCAGTACTTC

d_gene: TRBD2
abundance: once
j_gene: TRBJ2-6
v_gene: TRBV6-1
CDR3aa: CASREGLAGPFRGGANVLTF
CDR3nt: TGTGCCAGCAGGGAAGGACTAGCGGGACCCTTCCGGGGAGGGGCCAACGTCCTGACTTTC

d_gene: TRBD1
abundance: .
j_gene: TRBJ1-5
v_gene: TRBV19
CDR3aa: CASSVGTGSNQPQHF
CDR3nt: TGTGCCAGTAGTGTCGGGACAGGTAGCAATCAGCCCCAGCATTTT

d_gene: .
abundance: .
j_gene: TRBJ1-2
v_gene: TRBV28
CDR3aa: CASSFSNYGYTF
CDR3nt: TGTGCCAGCAGTTTCTCTAACTATGGCTACACCTTC

d_gene: TRBD1
abundance: .
j_gene: TRBJ2-6
v_gene: TRBV28
CDR3aa: CASRGTVRLSGANVLTF
CDR3nt: TGTGCCAGCAGGGGGACAGTTAGACTCTCTGGGGCCAACGTCCTGACTTTC

d_gene: TRBD1
abundance: .
j_gene: TRBJ2-1
v_gene: TRBV30
CDR3aa: CAWSQTPGQGRNEQFF
CDR3nt: TGTGCCTGGAGCCAAACCCCGGGACAGGGGAGGAATGAGCAGTTCTTC

d_gene: TRBD1
abundance: .
j_gene: TRBJ1-4
v_gene: TRBV28
CDR3aa: CASSLWSHRGIVREKLFF
CDR3nt: TGTGCCAGCAGTTTATGGTCCCACAGGGGGATAGTAAGGGAAAAACTGTTTTTT

d_gene: .
abundance: .
j_gene: TRBJ2-2
v_gene: TRBV5-1
CDR3aa: CASSLLQEGIGELFF
CDR3nt: TGCGCCAGCAGCTTGCTACAGGAAGGGATCGGGGAGCTGTTTTTT

d_gene: .
abundance: .
j_gene: TRBJ2-3
v_gene: TRBV10-3
CDR3aa: CAISDPLRGDTQYF
CDR3nt: TGTGCCATCAGTGACCCCCTTCGAGGAGATACGCAGTATTTT

d_gene: TRBD1
abundance: .
j_gene: TRBJ1-5
v_gene: TRBV9
CDR3aa: CASSGQGQDQPQHF
CDR3nt: TGTGCCAGCAGCGGACAGGGGCAGGATCAGCCCCAGCATTTT

d_gene: .
abundance: .
j_gene: TRBJ1-3
v_gene: TRBV2
CDR3aa: CASSGGGGLSNTIYF
CDR3nt: TGTGCCAGCAGTGGGGGGGGAGGGTTGAGCAACACCATATATTTT

d_gene: TRBD1
abundance: .
j_gene: TRBJ1-2
v_gene: TRBV5-1
CDR3aa: CASSFGTGGNYGYTF
CDR3nt: TGCGCCAGCAGCTTTGGTACAGGGGGTAACTATGGCTACACCTTC

d_gene: .
abundance: .
j_gene: TRBJ1-6
v_gene: TRBV7-9
CDR3aa: CASSLVGRGGSPLHF
CDR3nt: TGTGCCAGCAGCTTAGTGGGCAGGGGAGGGTCACCCCTCCACTTT

d_gene: .
abundance: .
j_gene: TRBJ2-1
v_gene: TRBV18
CDR3aa: CASSPVGPTYNEQFF
CDR3nt: TGTGCCAGCTCACCAGTGGGCCCTACGTACAATGAGCAGTTCTTC